This entry describes one T cell receptor beta chain. This clone was seen more than once but under ten times. Its antigen remains unidentified. Per-base quality was not reported, and no clone a single base away is much larger than it. This sample was included in a study of beta chain features in type 1 diabetes (dated by TCRdb to 2017 to 2018). Regarding the research as a whole: Mean age, gender distribution, total cell number and subset yield did not differ between patients and healthy donors. A total of roughly 100 million sorted cells were examined across all samples, and RNA yield correlated strongly with the number of cells per subset. In the study, recently diagnosed type 1 diabetes patients and matched healthy donors were compared on the TCRB repertoires of their sorted circulating CD4+ T cell subsets. Naive and central memory subsets were obtained from all 28 donors, but regulatory and stem cell-like memory subsets were isolated from only 8 patients and 8 healthy donors. The full study reports these points: Sequencing cDNA rather than genomic DNA could over-represent highly expressing activated cells, although activation and CD3 levels did not differ between groups. PCR might favor shorter templates, but patient and control samples were amplified and corrected together, so any skew would affect both groups equally. Naive, central memory and regulatory TCRB repertoires appeared to be more similar among patients than among healthy donors. A moderate but significant shortening of TCRB CDR3 length was observed in type 1 diabetes patients in all four CD4+ subsets. Because small numbers of individuals were included in the HLA sub-analyses, any influence of HLA type on TCRB rearrangement was left unresolved. Patients with type 1 diabetes made fewer insertions and deleted more nucleotides at VDJ recombination sites, implying thymic rearrangement abnormalities.

All of the isolated RNA was reverse transcribed with the High Capacity cDNA Reverse Transcription Kit, so expressed TCRB transcripts were sequenced. Deep immunoSEQ sequencing was performed on naive, central memory and regulatory T cell samples, with an average of roughly 3.5 million total reads per sample. Sorted cells were lysed in RLT buffer and RNA was extracted with DNase-treated RNeasy Micro or Mini kits, depending on cell number. Each cell subset was processed on its own to prevent cross-contamination, while patient and healthy donor samples were processed together. Using the immunoSEQ multiplex PCR, TCRB sequences were amplified from cDNA into 87-bp fragments spanning the CDR3 region. Sequencing of the amplicons was done on the Illumina HiSeq platform. Regarding the original processing steps: PCR bias was corrected computationally using synthetic template baselines, and reads within Hamming distance 2 were collapsed, with unmergeable singletons discarded. Reads were aligned to IMGT to assign V, D and J genes, CDR3 length, and insertions or deletions at six rearrangement sites. Within each subset, clonotype counts were normalized to sorted cell number, and only after that were true diversity and Gini coefficients computed with the tcR R package. The overlap coefficient, calculated on TCRB nucleotide sequences, was used to quantify repertoire sharing. Out-of-frame TCRB sequences from naive cells were analyzed as a proxy for the pre-selection repertoire. TCRdb took this table from immuneACCESS and kept in-frame rearrangements with V and J called. Such tables lack part of the clones; where checked against another copy, unresolved V genes explain under half of the gap, and the rest is unexplained. The DNA was the basis for D and trimming; V, J and clone size are from that table. Recorded for this sample are more than 300,000 clones; approximately 12% of them occurred a single time. 0.0085% to 0.012% of the sample rests with the top ten.

Each donor gave one peripheral blood draw, about 110 mL on average, collected into heparinised tubes. A BD FACSAria II was used to sort naive, central memory, regulatory and stem cell-like memory CD4+ T cells with a panel that included CD45RO, CCR7, CD25, CD127, CD95 and CD27. All sorted populations exceeded 98% purity. PBMCs were separated immediately by Lymphoprep density gradient centrifugation and were stained directly, without being cultured. To minimize batch effects, samples were stained and sorted in pairs, one healthy donor with one patient per experiment. The sequence was collected from a woman aged 18-30 years with type 1 diabetes. Sequencing was carried out using naive CD4+ T cells from blood. Reading the label with the study, this specimen's cell subset or site is: true naive CD4+ T cells.

The nucleotides read TGTGCCAGCTTCAGGGATTCCCCCTACGAGCAGTACTTC. Translated, it gives CASFRDSPYEQYF. The sequence joins TRBV28 to TRBJ2-7, and the D gene may be TRBD1, 5 bases matching. Including the terminal cysteine and phenylalanine, the CDR3 comprises 13 residues. Only CDR3 DNA remains: 39 bases, in frame from the first base. Trimming removed 8 bases from V and 2 bases from J, leaving 13 bases between the germline ends. In the germline V gene, CDR1 corresponds to MDHEN and CDR2 to SYDVKM.